This note documents a single TCR beta chain sequence. This CDR3 comprises 14 residues. The V and J ends lost 7 bases and 3 bases respectively, with 15 bases between them. Looked up from germline, CDR1 is SNHLY and CDR2 is FYNNEI. The entry originates in a study of blood T cell repertoires in COVID-19. Study-wide context: Whether acute or convalescent, the COVID-19 samples came from the United States, Italy and Spain. PBMCs, B-cell-depleted T cells, or T cells were the source of the cDNA or gDNA that made up the material.

Original data processing: Reference gene primers were amplified, and this amplification served to estimate nucleated cell counts. The data were produced by immunoSEQ multiplex PCR, yet TCRdb's version contains in-frame clones alone and is incomplete. V and J calls and clone size follow that table, whereas D and trimming were derived from the DNA. The table lists some 52,000 clones, 80% to 95% of them singletons. Sequencing was performed on peripheral blood. This chain connects TRBV2 to TRBJ2-5; a possible D gene is TRBD2 (5 bases). The receptor's source is a human donor in a cohort sampled during active COVID-19. CDR3: CASNALTGKETQYF. The DNA of the CDR3 is TGTGCCAGCAACGCTCTTACGGGGAAAGAGACCCAGTACTTC.